This passage covers 14 T cell receptor beta chains from one sample sequenced in a study of CD8 T cells in Susac syndrome. With random hexamers, reverse transcription was performed on 0.5 to 1 ug of RNA. Using its own MiXCR run on the immunoSEQ multiplex PCR reads, TCRdb lists one record per CDR3 protein. The table records some 100,000 distinct CDR3 sequences, nearly 95% of them present only once. Sequencing was done on a sample of CD4+ T cells from PBMCs. The receptors were gathered from a human donor in good health.

The V gene is TRBV20-1, the J gene TRBJ1-2; TRBD1 aligns across 7 bases. The germline V gene has CDR1 DFQATT and CDR2 SNEGSKA (reference sequence). V was pared by 4 bases and J by 6 bases, with 5 bases of the junction left unmatched. The CDR3 is made up of 12 amino acids. DNA of the CDR3: TGCAGTGCTATTTCAGGGGGGAATGGCTACACCTTC. Its protein product is CSAISGGNGYTF.

This rearrangement joins TRBV6-2 or TRBV6-3 to TRBJ2-3; 7 bases line up with TRBD2. J was trimmed by 6 bases and V by 5 bases; bases with no gene match: 11. This CDR3 comprises 15 residues. The V gene's germline CDR1 is MNHEY and CDR2 SVGEGT. CDR3 region: CASSKERGEWDTQYF. In nucleotides, the CDR3 is TGTGCCAGCAGTAAGGAGCGGGGAGAATGGGATACGCAGTATTTT.

The V call is TRBV7-2, the J call TRBJ2-7; D gene ambiguous. The V and J ends lost 3 bases and 4 bases respectively, with 7 bases between them. CDR3 length: 12 residues. CDR1 is SGHTA and CDR2 is FQGNSA in the germline V gene. In DNA, the CDR3 is TGTGCCAGCAGCTTGGTTGGGTACGAGCAGTACTTC. Its translation: CASSLVGYEQYF. Together with reference TRBV7-2 and TRBJ2-7, the CDR3 gives the full variable domain: GAGVSQSPSNKVTEKGKDVELRCDPISGHTALYWYRQSLGQGLEFLIYFQGNSAPDKSGLPSDRFSAERTGGSVSTLTIQRTQQEDSAVYLCASSLVGYEQYFGPGTRLTVT.

This clonotype was observed a single time. The gene calls are TRBV30 and TRBJ2-5; 9 nucleotides match TRBD1. Germline CDR1 reads GTSNPN; CDR2 reads SVGIG (reference sequence). This CDR3 comprises 16 residues. V trimming: 1 base; J trimming: 5 bases; junction bases outside the gene matches: 11. The CDR3 nucleotides read TGTGCCTGGAGTGGATCACTCGGGACAGGGAGTGAGACCCAGTACTTC. Amino acid sequence: CAWSGSLGTGSETQYF. Looking up the rest from reference TRBV30 and TRBJ2-5 gives the full variable domain: SQTIHQWPATLVQPVGSPLSLECTVEGTSNPNLYWYRQAAGRGLQLLFYSVGIGQISSEVPQNLSASRPQDRQFILSSKKLLLSDSGFYLCAWSGSLGTGSETQYFGPGTRLLVL.

The CDR3 loop is CASSQSRLTGYNEQFF. The CDR3 nucleotides read TGTGCCAGCAGCCAGTCGCGGCTGACTGGGTACAATGAGCAGTTCTTC. The gene calls are TRBV7-3 and TRBJ2-1; D uncertain. Germline V CDR1 and CDR2: SGHTA, FQGTGA. Between the trimmed V and J ends, which lost 5 bases and 4 bases, there was a span of 18 bases. This CDR3 has 16 residues.

This clonotype was observed a few times. The chain links TRBV14 to TRBJ2-7; TRBD2 aligns across 10 bases. CDR1 and CDR2 from the germline V gene are SGHDN and FVKESK. The CDR3 totals 15 residues. The V segment lost 3 bases and the J segment 6 bases; nucleotides outside the gene matches: 8. The CDR3 bases are TGTGCCAGCAGCCACACTAGCGGGACGGCAGGCGAGCAGTACTTC. The encoded protein is CASSHTSGTAGEQYF.

V is TRBV5-1 and J is TRBJ2-2; D is possibly TRBD1 (6 bases). CDR1 is SGHRS, CDR2 YFSETQ, per germline. The length of the CDR3 is 14 residues. Trimming removed 5 bases at V and 0 bases at J, with 8 bases between. Written as DNA, the CDR3 is TGCGCCAGCAGGAGGACAGCGAACACCGGGGAGCTGTTTTTT. Amino acids: CASRRTANTGELFF.

This chain connects TRBV27 to TRBJ2-5; 9 nucleotides agree with TRBD1. The CDR3 has 15 amino acids. Germline trimming cut 1 base from V and 5 bases from J; bases unmatched to any gene: 5. Germline CDR1 and CDR2: MNHEY and SMNVEV (reference sequence). CDR3 DNA: TGTGCCAGCAGTTTATTCCTACAGGGGGCTGAGACCCAGTACTTC. Translating it yields CASSLFLQGAETQYF.

The chain carries TRBV3-1 and TRBJ1-1; 8 nucleotides agree with TRBD1. The CDR3 sequence is 16 residues long. In germline, CDR1 is LGHDT, CDR2 YNNKEL (reference sequence). V lost 4 bases, J lost 0 bases, and 7 bases stayed unmatched. The CDR3 DNA follows: TGTGCCAGCAGCCTCCACAGGGGGAGGATGAACACTGAAGCTTTCTTT. This sequence encodes CASSLHRGRMNTEAFF.

Regarding this clonotype: The junction differs from germline at one of its ends, possibly a read error. V and J are TRBV20-1 and TRBJ1-1, with 7 bases fitting TRBD1. The germline CDR1 and CDR2 sequences are DFQATT and SNEGSKA (reference sequence). The CDR3 is 14 residues long. DNA for the CDR3: TGCAGTGCCGGCCGGGGACAGATGAACACTGAAGCTCTCTTT. It translates to CSAGRGQMNTEALF.

The chain uses TRBV12-3 or TRBV12-4 and TRBJ1-1, with D hard to call. The CDR3 is 12 amino acids. V dropped 2 bases and J dropped 7 bases, with 8 bases sitting between them. CDR3 coding DNA: TGTGCCAGCAGTTTAAGTATGGGTGAAGCTTTCTTT. It is translated as CASSLSMGEAFF.

This clonotype was detected once. The V gene is TRBV7-9, the J gene TRBJ2-7; 10 bases fit TRBD1. The V segment lost 5 bases and the J segment 1 base; nucleotides outside the gene matches: 5. CDR3 length: 15 residues. Germline V CDR1 and CDR2: SEHNR, FQNEAQ (reference sequence). The CDR3, as DNA: TGTGCCAGCAGCCCGACAGGGGGCGAGTCCTACGAGCAGTACTTC. The encoded protein is CASSPTGGESYEQYF.

The chain links TRBV19 to TRBJ2-4; the D gene is possibly TRBD2 (5 bases). The germline V gene has CDR1 LNHDA and CDR2 SQIVND (reference sequence). This CDR3 comprises 15 residues. Between the trimmed V and J ends, which lost 8 bases and 3 bases, there was a span of 17 bases. CDR3 DNA sequence: TGTGCCAGTCGTTCGCCCCGGGGAGACAAAAACATTCAGTACTTC. This translates into CASRSPRGDKNIQYF.

The chain recombines TRBV2 with TRBJ1-1, with TRBD1 matching over 7 bases. Unmatched junction bases numbered 8, after V lost 5 bases and J lost 5 bases. Germline assignment: CDR1 SNHLY and CDR2 FYNNEI. This CDR3 contains 14 residues. The CDR3 DNA reads as TGTGCCAGCAGTAAACCGGACAGGCCGACTGAAGCTTTCTTT. Translation gives CASSKPDRPTEAFF.